The clone carrying this T cell receptor (beta chain) was observed a few times. CDR1 MNHEY and CDR2 SMNVEV come from the germline V gene (reference sequence). V lost 1 base to trimming and J lost 7 bases, with 13 bases between them. The CDR3 runs 14 residues. This record belongs to a study of T cells in Graves' hyperthyroidism and ophthalmopathy. The CDR3 regions of TCR beta were amplified from RNA transcripts. The TCR CDR3 first-round RT-PCR relied on the HTBI primer set. TCRdb processed the multiplex PCR reads anew with MiXCR; each CDR3 protein has one entry. Of more than 100,000 distinct CDR3 sequences in the sample, 40% to 50% were seen once.

The clonotype was recovered from a man in his forties with Graves' hyperthyroidism. Sequencing was done on a sample of blood. The rearrangement joins TRBV27 to TRBJ1-2, with TRBD1 as a possible D gene (5 bases). The CDR3 reads CASSLWDGLGGYTF. The DNA for the CDR3 is TGTGCCAGCAGTTTATGGGACGGGCTCGGTGGCTACACCTTC.